Shown below are 11 T cell receptor beta chains from a single sample sequenced in a study of identical twins. TCRdb independently ran MiXCR on the 5' RACE reads; one entry per CDR3 protein. The sample records hundreds of thousands of distinct CDR3 sequences, around 24% being singletons. This sample also belongs to another study, concerning T cells expressing NK-cell markers.

Material: CD4+ T cells sorted from blood. The receptors derive from a young woman in good health.

The rearrangement uses TRBV14 and TRBJ1-1; no clear D. Germline lookup yields CDR1 SGHDN and CDR2 FVKESK. The V end lost 1 base, the J end lost 0 bases, and 9 bases lay between the germline ends. The CDR3 covers 15 residues. The CDR3 loop reads CASSQVRTVNTEAFF. In DNA, the CDR3 is TGTGCCAGCAGCCAAGTTAGGACGGTGAACACTGAAGCTTTCTTT.

The chain joins TRBV12-3 or TRBV12-4 to TRBJ2-1; weak D call: TRBD2 (6 bases). Trimming stripped 6 bases from V and 6 bases from J, with 12 bases between. The CDR3 spans 13 residues. The CDR3 DNA is TGTGCCAGCAGCCCACTAGCCTCCAATGAGCAGTTCTTC. It codes for CASSPLASNEQFF.

V and J are TRBV20-1 and TRBJ2-7; possible D gene TRBD1, 6 bases. Trimming took off 6 bases at V and 1 base at J, with 13 bases between the two ends. This CDR3 is 13 amino acids long. The V gene's germline CDR1 is DFQATT and CDR2 SNEGSKA (reference sequence). For the CDR3, the DNA is TGCAGTGCCTGGGGGCAGGGGTCCTACGAGCAGTACTTC. This gives the protein CSAWGQGSYEQYF.

This clonotype occurred a few times. The V and J genes are TRBV5-1 and TRBJ2-7; unclear D gene. Between the trimmed V and J ends, which lost 0 bases and 0 bases, there was a span of 4 bases. This CDR3 has 13 amino acids. CDR1 is SGHRS, CDR2 YFSETQ, per germline. CDR3 sequence (DNA): TGCGCCAGCAGCTTGGTCAACTCCTACGAGCAGTACTTC. This sequence encodes CASSLVNSYEQYF. Filled out from reference TRBV5-1 and TRBJ2-7, the complete variable domain reads KAGVTQTPRYLIKTRGQQVTLSCSPISGHRSVSWYQQTPGQGLQFLFEYFSETQRNKGNFPGRFSGRQFSNSRSEMNVSTLELGDSALYLCASSLVNSYEQYFGPGTRLTVT.

This clonotype was detected only a few times. This rearrangement joins TRBV6-2 or TRBV6-3 to TRBJ1-5; D perhaps matches TRBD1 (6 bases). The germline V gene encodes CDR1 MNHEY and CDR2 SVGEGT. The V and J ends lost 5 bases and 2 bases respectively, with 10 bases between them. This CDR3 has 14 amino acids. The CDR3 here is CASSLRGRNQPQHF. CDR3 coding DNA: TGTGCCAGCAGTCTCAGGGGTCGCAATCAGCCCCAGCATTTT.

This clonotype was seen only a few times. The chain recombines TRBV12-3 or TRBV12-4 with TRBJ2-3, with D uncertain. Trimming removed 4 bases at V and 4 bases at J, with 12 bases between. The CDR3 is 14 amino acids. In DNA form, the CDR3 reads TGTGCCAGCAGTTCTTACGGCGTCGCAGATACGCAGTATTTT. Translation gives CASSSYGVADTQYF.

V is TRBV6-5 and J is TRBJ2-1, with D possibly TRBD2 on 6 matching bases. The CDR3 length is 12 residues. V shed 6 bases and J shed 8 bases, with 11 bases lying between them. Germline V gene lookup returns CDR1 MNHEY and CDR2 SVGAGI. The CDR3 sequence is CASREGPYEQFF. DNA of the CDR3: TGTGCCAGCAGGGAGGGTCCATATGAGCAGTTCTTC.

This chain links TRBV7-9 with TRBJ1-1; TRBD1 is a possible D gene (5 bases). This CDR3 comprises 13 residues. Germline V gene data show CDR1 as SEHNR and CDR2 as FQNEAQ (reference sequence). The V gene lost 5 bases and the J gene lost 3 bases, with 10 bases spanning the gap. The CDR3: CASSKDSDTEAFF. DNA of the CDR3: TGTGCCAGCAGCAAAGACAGTGACACTGAAGCTTTCTTT.

This clonotype was observed a few times. The rearrangement uses TRBV5-1 and TRBJ2-3; 12 bases fit TRBD2. The germline CDR1 and CDR2 sequences are SGHRS and YFSETQ. This CDR3 has 14 residues. After removal of 4 bases from V and 5 bases from J, the junction contained 2 bases not matched to a gene. This CDR3 is CASSGLAGLDTQYF. The CDR3 bases are TGCGCCAGCAGCGGACTAGCGGGACTAGATACGCAGTATTTT. Variable domain in full (rest from reference TRBV5-1 and TRBJ2-3): KAGVTQTPRYLIKTRGQQVTLSCSPISGHRSVSWYQQTPGQGLQFLFEYFSETQRNKGNFPGRFSGRQFSNSRSEMNVSTLELGDSALYLCASSGLAGLDTQYFGPGTRLTVL.

This clonotype was detected only a few times. The chain combines TRBV7-2 with TRBJ1-1; 7 bases fit TRBD1. The CDR3 sequence is 16 residues long. The trim removed 2 bases at V and 3 bases at J, leaving 9 bases unmatched. Germline V CDR1 and CDR2: SGHTA, FQGNSA. DNA of the CDR3: TGTGCCAGCAGCTTATTCCCCGGGACAGTTTACACTGAAGCTTTCTTT. It yields the protein CASSLFPGTVYTEAFF.

Here the CDR3 DNA reads TGTGCCAGCAGTAGACCGGATAAGACTGAAGCTTTCTTT. Protein sequence: CASSRPDKTEAFF. V and J are TRBV27 and TRBJ1-1; the D is unclear. Trimming pared 5 bases from V and 5 bases from J, leaving 12 bases between. Germline V gives CDR1 MNHEY, CDR2 SMNVEV (reference sequence). The CDR3 is 13 amino acids.